This is a list of T cell receptor beta chains from one sample in a study of Graves' ophthalmopathy and Graves' hyperthyroidism. From the multiplex PCR reads, TCRdb called clonotypes with MiXCR, one entry per CDR3 protein. The data contain 200,000 to 250,000 distinct CDR3 sequences, roughly 21% of them singletons. Source material: peripheral blood. The origin of the receptors is a woman aged 45-65 years with Graves' ophthalmopathy. Both conserved end residues are part of each CDR3. D genes are given only for firm matches. Size values are once, few and many counts, or a class for expanded clones, and some rows have none.

>TRBV28|TRBJ2-5|TRBD1|many
CASSHGQGFRKTQYF
TGTGCCAGCAGTCATGGACAGGGGTTTCGGAAGACCCAGTACTTC
>TRBV12-3/TRBV12-4|TRBJ1-2|NA|NA
CASSLAGSGYTF
TGTGCCAGCAGTTTAGCAGGGAGTGGCTACACCTTC
>TRBV7-2|TRBJ1-5|NA|NA
CASSSGRDQPQHF
TGTGCCAGCAGCTCAGGCAGGGACCAGCCCCAGCATTTT
>TRBV19|TRBJ2-2|NA|few
CASSIENSRVPGELFF
TGTGCCAGTAGTATAGAGAACTCTAGGGTACCCGGGGAGCTGTTTTTT
>TRBV14|TRBJ1-6|TRBD1|few
CASSSRKTGGSPYNSPLHF
TGTGCCAGCAGCTCAAGGAAGACAGGGGGATCCCCCTATAATTCACCCCTCCACTTT
>TRBV30|TRBJ1-6|NA|many
CAWSVEGSYNSPLHF
TGTGCCTGGAGTGTTGAAGGCTCCTATAATTCACCCCTCCACTTT
>TRBV7-2|TRBJ1-2|NA|NA
CASSSVRGDGYTF
TGTGCCAGCAGCAGCGTTAGAGGAGATGGCTACACCTTC
>TRBV19|TRBJ2-5|TRBD2|many
CASSAGGWETQYF
TGTGCCAGTAGTGCCGGGGGGTGGGAGACCCAGTACTTC
>TRBV6-4|TRBJ1-1|NA|NA
CASSRPLNTEAFF
TGTGCCAGCAGTCGCCCCTTGAACACTGAAGCTTTCTTT
>TRBV7-2|TRBJ2-5|NA|many
CASSSRVQETQYF
TGTGCCAGCAGCTCCCGGGTCCAAGAGACCCAGTACTTC
>TRBV6-1|TRBJ2-3|TRBD1|NA
CASRSGQLTDTQYF
TGTGCCAGCAGGTCGGGACAGCTCACAGATACGCAGTATTTT
>TRBV12-3/TRBV12-4|TRBJ2-7|TRBD1|many
CASSGQGVTYEQYF
TGTGCCAGCAGTGGACAGGGGGTAACCTACGAGCAGTACTTC
>TRBV6-5|TRBJ2-2|NA|many
CASSSTVGRGELFF
TGTGCCAGCAGTTCCACGGTGGGCCGCGGGGAGCTGTTTTTT
>TRBV12-3/TRBV12-4|TRBJ2-1|NA|many
CASSKQVEQFF
TGTGCCAGCAGCAAACAAGTTGAGCAGTTCTTC
>TRBV20-1|TRBJ2-4|NA|many
CSARDGAKNIQYF
TGCAGTGCTCGTGACGGAGCCAAAAACATTCAGTACTTC
>TRBV30|TRBJ1-2|TRBD1|many
CAWSGLTGYYGYTF
TGTGCCTGGAGTGGGTTGACAGGGTACTATGGCTACACCTTC
>TRBV7-9|TRBJ2-7|NA|many
CASIPTTDLGEQYF
TGTGCCAGCATCCCCACGACGGACTTGGGGGAGCAGTACTTC
>TRBV6-1|TRBJ1-1|TRBD1|many
CASSAWDRDMNTEAFF
TGTGCCAGCAGTGCTTGGGACAGGGATATGAACACTGAAGCTTTCTTT
>TRBV20-1|TRBJ1-2|TRBD1|NA
CSAPQGGRLNYGYTF
TGCAGTGCACCCCAAGGGGGCCGCCTTAACTATGGCTACACCTTC
>TRBV15|TRBJ2-7|NA|many
CATSRAPTGTATYEQYF
TGTGCCACCAGCAGAGCTCCCACCGGGACGGCAACCTACGAGCAGTACTTC
>TRBV7-2|TRBJ2-5|NA|NA
CASSLAPTQGGGTQYF
TGTGCCAGCAGCTTAGCCCCAACCCAGGGGGGGGGGACCCAGTACTTC
>TRBV15|TRBJ2-7|NA|NA
CATSREGVYEQYF
TGTGCCACCAGCAGAGAGGGAGTCTACGAGCAGTACTTC
>TRBV12-3/TRBV12-4|TRBJ1-5|NA|NA
CASSEQGGQPQHF
TGTGCCAGCAGTGAACAGGGAGGTCAGCCCCAGCATTTT
>TRBV14|TRBJ2-7|NA|many
CASSPHGYEQYF
TGTGCCAGCAGCCCCCACGGATACGAGCAGTACTTC
>TRBV6-5|TRBJ2-5|NA|many
CASSYVGVQETQYF
TGTGCCAGCAGTTACGTCGGGGTCCAAGAGACCCAGTACTTC
>TRBV6-2/TRBV6-3|TRBJ2-4|TRBD2|NA
CASSSGLALVAKNIQYF
TGTGCCAGCAGTTCGGGACTAGCGTTAGTAGCCAAAAACATTCAGTACTTC
>TRBV6-5|TRBJ2-7|TRBD1|NA
CASSSNRGLGEQYF
TGTGCCAGCAGTTCGAACAGGGGATTGGGCGAGCAGTACTTC
>TRBV5-1|TRBJ2-7|TRBD1|NA
CASSASGQGYEQYF
TGCGCCAGCAGCGCCTCGGGACAGGGTTACGAGCAGTACTTC
>TRBV7-3|TRBJ2-7|TRBD2|many
CASNPGRDEQYF
TGTGCCAGCAACCCGGGGAGGGACGAGCAGTACTTC
>TRBV6-1|TRBJ1-1|NA|NA
CASSEPTLNTEAFF
TGTGCCAGCAGTGAACCTACCTTGAACACTGAAGCTTTCTTT
>TRBV2|TRBJ2-7|TRBD2|many
CASRAAGRMYEQYF
TGTGCCAGCAGAGCAGCGGGAAGGATGTACGAGCAGTACTTC
>TRBV12-3/TRBV12-4|TRBJ1-1|NA|many
CASSATRFEAFF
TGTGCCAGCAGTGCGACCAGATTTGAAGCTTTCTTT
>TRBV6-5|TRBJ2-7|TRBD2|many
CASSLLAGGPYEQYF
TGTGCCAGCAGTTTGCTAGCGGGAGGGCCGTACGAGCAGTACTTC
>TRBV5-8|TRBJ1-2|NA|once
CASSFGGNGRGGYTF
TGTGCCAGCAGCTTCGGAGGGAACGGGCGTGGCGGCTACACCTTC
>TRBV20-1|TRBJ2-7|TRBD1|many
CSADRTGGNEQYF
TGCAGTGCTGACAGGACAGGGGGTAACGAGCAGTACTTC
>TRBV29-1|TRBJ2-5|TRBD2|many
CSVPGGSRETQYF
TGCAGCGTCCCGGGGGGATCGAGAGAGACCCAGTACTTC
>TRBV12-3/TRBV12-4|TRBJ2-6|NA|few
CASRTDGAGANVLTF
TGTGCCAGCAGAACCGACGGGGCTGGGGCCAACGTCCTGACTTTC
>TRBV6-1|TRBJ1-2|TRBD1|few
CASSEFPGGRYTF
TGTGCCAGCAGTGAATTCCCAGGGGGGAGATACACCTTC
>TRBV10-3|TRBJ2-7|TRBD2|many
CASRTSGMADSYEQYF
TGTGCCTCCCGGACTAGCGGCATGGCGGATTCCTACGAGCAGTACTTC
>TRBV5-1|TRBJ2-2|NA|few
CASSGNQGFGTGELFF
TGCGCCAGCAGCGGTAACCAGGGGTTTGGCACCGGGGAGCTGTTTTTT
>TRBV19|TRBJ1-2|NA|NA
CASSNPSYGYTF
TGTGCCAGTAGTAACCCTTCCTATGGCTACACCTTC
>TRBV3-1|TRBJ2-7|TRBD1|many
CASSPRQGLGYEQYF
TGTGCCAGCAGCCCAAGACAGGGATTGGGGTACGAGCAGTACTTC
>TRBV7-2|TRBJ1-3|NA|many
CASSLGRTSSGNTIYF
TGTGCCAGCAGCTTAGGGCGCACTAGCTCTGGAAACACCATATATTTT
>TRBV12-3/TRBV12-4|TRBJ2-7|NA|NA
CASSNSEGTNEQYF
TGTGCCAGCAGTAACAGCGAAGGAACTAACGAGCAGTACTTC
>TRBV24-1|TRBJ2-6|TRBD2|many
CATSDAAGTGPGANVLTF
TGTGCCACCAGTGATGCAGCGGGAACGGGCCCTGGGGCCAACGTCCTGACTTTC
>TRBV6-1|TRBJ2-5|TRBD1|many
CASSRPGQTQETQYF
TGTGCCAGCAGCCGACCGGGACAGACCCAAGAGACCCAGTACTTC
>TRBV30|TRBJ2-7|NA|many
CAWSKAGAREQYF
TGTGCCTGGAGCAAAGCTGGCGCGCGCGAGCAGTACTTC
>TRBV7-3|TRBJ2-6|NA|many
CASSPQPRISGANVLTF
TGTGCCAGCAGCCCCCAGCCGCGGATCTCTGGGGCCAACGTCCTGACTTTC
>TRBV10-3|TRBJ1-6|NA|NA
CAISEMEGSSYNSPLHF
TGTGCCATCAGTGAAATGGAGGGAAGCTCCTATAATTCACCCCTCCACTTT
>TRBV14|TRBJ2-2|NA|NA
CASSQVAPGTGELFF
TGTGCCAGCAGCCAAGTGGCTCCGGGAACCGGGGAGCTGTTTTTT
>TRBV10-3|TRBJ1-1|TRBD1|NA
CAISEQSGQGWRNTEAFF
TGTGCCATCAGTGAACAGTCTGGACAGGGGTGGCGGAACACTGAAGCTTTCTTT
>TRBV9|TRBJ1-2|NA|few
CASSVGDRPEVYGYTF
TGTGCCAGCAGCGTAGGGGACCGACCCGAGGTCTATGGCTACACCTTC
>TRBV7-2|TRBJ1-5|TRBD1|NA
CASSPQGDSNQPQHF
TGTGCCAGCAGCCCTCAGGGGGATAGCAATCAGCCCCAGCATTTT
>TRBV7-2|TRBJ1-2|NA|many
CASSTRQTYGYTF
TGTGCCAGCAGCACCCGACAGACCTATGGCTACACCTTC
>TRBV20-1|TRBJ1-5|TRBD1|many
CSAADRPDQPQHF
TGCAGTGCTGCGGACAGGCCGGATCAGCCCCAGCATTTT
>TRBV11-2|TRBJ2-5|NA|many
CASSHSPQYQETQYF
TGTGCCAGCAGCCACTCCCCCCAGTACCAAGAGACCCAGTACTTC
>TRBV28|TRBJ1-5|TRBD1|NA
CASSHDRARDSNQPQHF
TGTGCCAGCAGTCACGACAGGGCGAGGGATAGCAATCAGCCCCAGCATTTT